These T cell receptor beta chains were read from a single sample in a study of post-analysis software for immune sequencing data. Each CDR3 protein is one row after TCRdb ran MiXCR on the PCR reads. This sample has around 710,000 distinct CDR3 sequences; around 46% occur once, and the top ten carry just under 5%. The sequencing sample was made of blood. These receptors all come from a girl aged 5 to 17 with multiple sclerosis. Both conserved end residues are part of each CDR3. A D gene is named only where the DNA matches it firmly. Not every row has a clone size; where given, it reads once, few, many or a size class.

cdr3_aa: CASRPRNRANYGYTF; cdr3_nt: TGTGCCAGCAGACCAAGAAATCGAGCTAACTATGGCTACACCTTC; cdr3_length: 15; clone_size: few; j_call: TRBJ1-2; v_call: TRBV6-5; d_call: .
cdr3_aa: CASGREGHYNEQFF; cdr3_nt: TGTGCCAGCGGTAGGGAGGGACACTACAATGAGCAGTTCTTC; cdr3_length: 14; clone_size: .; j_call: TRBJ2-1; v_call: TRBV7-2; d_call: .
cdr3_aa: CASTSGAYEQYF; cdr3_nt: TGTGCCAGCACCTCGGGAGCCTACGAGCAGTACTTC; cdr3_length: 12; clone_size: .; j_call: TRBJ2-7; v_call: TRBV27; d_call: .
cdr3_aa: CASNEGLAGGSGANVLTF; cdr3_nt: TGTGCCAGCAATGAGGGACTAGCGGGAGGCTCTGGGGCCAACGTCCTGACTTTC; cdr3_length: 18; clone_size: few; j_call: TRBJ2-6; v_call: TRBV6-1; d_call: TRBD2
cdr3_aa: CSARDAQLGYEQFF; cdr3_nt: TGCAGTGCTAGAGATGCGCAACTAGGGTACGAGCAGTTCTTC; cdr3_length: 14; clone_size: .; j_call: TRBJ2-1; v_call: TRBV20-1; d_call: .
cdr3_aa: CASSFRVGPQETQYF; cdr3_nt: TGTGCCAGCAGCTTTCGTGTTGGCCCCCAAGAGACCCAGTACTTC; cdr3_length: 15; clone_size: .; j_call: TRBJ2-5; v_call: TRBV7-2; d_call: .
cdr3_aa: CSARVGTGRDEQYF; cdr3_nt: TGCAGTGCTAGAGTTGGGACAGGGAGGGACGAGCAGTACTTC; cdr3_length: 14; clone_size: .; j_call: TRBJ2-7; v_call: TRBV20-1; d_call: TRBD1
cdr3_aa: CASSADLGLAGVNGELFF; cdr3_nt: TGTGCCAGCAGCGCTGACCTTGGGCTAGCGGGAGTAAACGGGGAGCTGTTTTTT; cdr3_length: 18; clone_size: once; j_call: TRBJ2-2; v_call: TRBV7-3; d_call: TRBD2
cdr3_aa: CASRRAGSHSEQYF; cdr3_nt: TGTGCCAGCCGAAGGGCCGGGAGCCATTCCGAGCAGTACTTC; cdr3_length: 14; clone_size: few; j_call: TRBJ2-7; v_call: TRBV11-2; d_call: .
cdr3_aa: CASSLTGNHYGYTF; cdr3_nt: TGTGCCAGCTCACTAACCGGGAACCATTATGGCTACACCTTC; cdr3_length: 14; clone_size: .; j_call: TRBJ1-2; v_call: TRBV18; d_call: .